The present TCR beta chain was sequenced within a study of T-cell memory formation after mild COVID-19. This clonotype occurred many times. Trimming left V 5 bases short and J 1 base short, with 13 bases between. This CDR3 contains 15 residues. Germline assignment: CDR1 LNHNV and CDR2 YYDKDF (reference sequence). TCRdb re-called the 5' RACE reads with MiXCR, one entry per CDR3 protein. This sample has tens of thousands of distinct CDR3 sequences; approximately 9% occur once, and the top ten carry 12%. The sequence came from an adult woman who had mild COVID-19 (a few samples of this study predate the infection). Cell type and time point are not known. The gene calls are TRBV15 and TRBJ2-3, with D perhaps TRBD2 (6 bases). The sequencing input was PBMCs or a T cell subset sorted from them (not recorded which). CDR3 sequence: CATSARAGGTDTQYF. The CDR3 nucleotides read TGTGCCACCAGCGCTCGAGCGGGTGGCACAGATACGCAGTATTTT.